This T cell receptor beta chain was profiled in a study of blood T cell repertoires in COVID-19. Background on the study: The samples span acute and convalescent COVID-19 from the United States, Italy and Spain. Nucleic acid was either cDNA or gDNA, and it came from T cells, B-cell-depleted T cells, or PBMCs.

Produced via immunoSEQ multiplex PCR; TCRdb's table is partial and in-frame only. Found here are about 220,000 clones, about 86% of them singletons; the top ten hold roughly 3%. The clonotype was recovered from a woman aged 30 to 39 who had recovered from COVID-19. Sequenced material: peripheral blood.

The DNA for the CDR3 is TGTGCCAGCAGCTTGGGGGGACAGGAGGTATGGGAGCAGTACTTC. It translates to CASSLGGQEVWEQYF. The V call is TRBV5-4, the J call TRBJ2-7; 8 bases fit TRBD1. Germline trimming cut 0 bases from V and 7 bases from J; bases unmatched to any gene: 9. The CDR3 loop spans 15 amino acids. CDR1 and CDR2 (germline): SGHNT, YYREEE (reference sequence).